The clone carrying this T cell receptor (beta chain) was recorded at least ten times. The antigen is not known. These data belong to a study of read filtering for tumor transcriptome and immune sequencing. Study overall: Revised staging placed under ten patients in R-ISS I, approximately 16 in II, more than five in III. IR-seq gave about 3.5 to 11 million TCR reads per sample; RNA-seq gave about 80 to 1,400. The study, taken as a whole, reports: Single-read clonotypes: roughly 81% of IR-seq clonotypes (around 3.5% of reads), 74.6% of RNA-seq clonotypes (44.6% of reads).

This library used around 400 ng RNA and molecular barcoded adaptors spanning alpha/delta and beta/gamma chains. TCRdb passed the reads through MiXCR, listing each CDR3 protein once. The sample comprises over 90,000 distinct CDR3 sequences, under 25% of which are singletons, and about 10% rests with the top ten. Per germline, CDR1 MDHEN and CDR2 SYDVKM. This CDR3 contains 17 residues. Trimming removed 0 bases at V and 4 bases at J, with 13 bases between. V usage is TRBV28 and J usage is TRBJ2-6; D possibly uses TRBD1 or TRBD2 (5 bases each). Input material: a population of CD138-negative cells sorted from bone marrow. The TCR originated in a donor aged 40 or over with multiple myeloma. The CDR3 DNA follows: TGTGCCAGCAGTTTATGGGGGAAGGGACCCGGGGCCAACGTCCTGACTTTC. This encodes CASSLWGKGPGANVLTF.